This TCR beta chain was sequenced during a study of blood T cell repertoires in COVID-19 (dated by TCRdb to 2020 to 2022). At the level of the whole study: Samples covering the acute and convalescent phases of COVID-19 were provided by collaborators in the United States, Italy and Spain. The prospective study material was composed of cDNA or gDNA derived from T cells, B-cell-depleted T cells, or PBMCs. Deeply sampled blood TCRbeta repertoires from subjects exposed to, actively infected with, or recovered from COVID-19 were included in the dataset. A freely available public database, intended as a resource for researchers studying the immune response to SARS-CoV-2, is where the repertoires were released. Samples were obtained from the ongoing ImmuneRACE study (first 160 participants) and from over 1,000 subjects provided by 6 global collaborators. A de-identified subject ID, COVID-19 status, age in years and sex were almost always included in the sample metadata. HLA class I and class II types, where available, came from metadata supplied by the sample provider rather than from assay-based typing. Results and caveats for the whole study, not just this receptor: The quantity of clinical and demographic metadata differed by source and by participant and was supplied without curation.

Trimming costs V 6 bases and J 4 bases, and their ends lie 12 bases apart. As encoded in the germline V gene, CDR1 is SGHAT while CDR2 is FQNNGV. The CDR3 contains 13 residues, cysteine and phenylalanine counted. CDR3 DNA is the only sequence kept; it has 39 bases, read in frame from the first base. TCRbeta CDR3 regions were amplified from genomic DNA using the immunoSEQ Assay, a bias-controlled multiplex PCR. The study's processing was this. The number of nucleated cells in each sample was estimated from the amplification of reference gene primers within the assay. Sequence reads were collapsed and filtered to measure the absolute abundance of every unique TCRbeta CDR3 rearrangement. For each sample, productive Simpson clonality was calculated as the square root of Simpson's diversity index over productive rearrangements. TCRdb carries this immuneACCESS record with in-frame sequences only. Its versions omit some clonotypes, under half of them owing to an unresolved V gene in the studies checked, with the rest unexplained. The V and J calls and the clone size are those of that table, but D and trimming were determined from the DNA. The sample table records a few hundred thousand clones; around 88% of these occur just once. The top ten clonotypes cover more than 1% of the sample.

On this clone: Its antigen remains unidentified. Nothing much larger sits one base from this clone, and base qualities are not available.

In the prospective study, participants were about 18 to 100 years old, resided in approximately 22 geographic areas of the United States, and were enrolled through a virtual design. In the prospective study, cohorts were assigned on the basis of participant-reported clinical history obtained from a screening survey and a study questionnaire. Mobile phlebotomists in the prospective study collected whole blood, serum and a nasopharyngeal or oropharyngeal swab from every participant. Participants in the prospective study had the option to provide additional blood draws and questionnaires over a 2-month period. Before DNA extraction, blood samples from the prospective study were shipped at room temperature or frozen.

The source of this sequence is a woman in her forties with acute COVID-19. This sequence uses TRBV11-2 and TRBJ2-5; the D gene is perhaps TRBD1, on 5 matching bases. Sample: PBMCs or T cells enriched from blood (not recorded which). CDR3 region: CASRQVSGETQYF. The DNA reads as follows: TGTGCCAGCAGACAGGTTTCGGGAGAGACCCAGTACTTC.